This TCR beta chain emerged from a study of blood T cells in healthy people across ages. Overall study context: The capture of about one barcoded beta molecule per two T cells was achieved by template switching.

PCR was performed a second time for about 7 to 11 cycles using a sample-barcoded 5' primer and a J-beta primer mix. MiXCR, applied by TCRdb to the 5' RACE reads, yields one record per CDR3 protein. The sample lists 1.5 million to 1.9 million distinct CDR3 sequences, around 40% occurring once. Each individual donor underwent a draw of about 9.1 milliliters of peripheral blood. Study results and limitations: Naive T cell percentage strongly correlated with TCR beta diversity. Roughly linear declines in TCR beta diversity per million T cells occurred with age.

Worth noting for this clonotype: Its antigen is unidentified.

Unmatched junction bases numbered 3, after V lost 3 bases and J lost 5 bases. In germline, CDR1 is KGHDR, CDR2 SFDVKD. The CDR3 has 16 residues. Sequencing used blood. The receptor was isolated from a woman aged 18 to 35 in good health. The chain uses TRBV24-1 and TRBJ2-1, with TRBD2 identical over 13 bases. CDR3 DNA: TGTGCCACCAGTGATCCGGGACTAGCGGGACACAATGAGCAGTTCTTC. Protein: CATSDPGLAGHNEQFF.